This T cell receptor beta chain was sequenced during a study of beta chain features in type 1 diabetes. As every portion of the isolated RNA was reverse transcribed, the sequencing read expressed TCRB transcripts. Clones were read by immunoSEQ multiplex PCR, and TCRdb kept only the in-frame ones, dropping some. This table holds around 260,000 clones, roughly a quarter found once. This clone was recorded a few times. The antigen is not known. Study-wide points: Fewer junction insertions and more nucleotide deletions appeared in type 1 diabetes patients. Shortening that was moderate but significant affected the TCRB CDR3s of Type 1 diabetes patients in all four CD4+ subsets.

This clonotype was obtained from a woman in her 30s with type 1 diabetes. The sequencing input was naive CD4+ T cells from blood.

CDR3 region: CAIRGTGLLSGANVLTF. Here the CDR3 DNA reads TGTGCCATCCGGGGGACAGGGCTCCTCTCTGGGGCCAACGTCCTGACTTTC. The chain combines TRBV21-1 with TRBJ2-6; no check of the table's D call, TRBD1, against the DNA was made. TRBV21-1 corresponds to a pseudogene. The CDR3 spans 17 residues.